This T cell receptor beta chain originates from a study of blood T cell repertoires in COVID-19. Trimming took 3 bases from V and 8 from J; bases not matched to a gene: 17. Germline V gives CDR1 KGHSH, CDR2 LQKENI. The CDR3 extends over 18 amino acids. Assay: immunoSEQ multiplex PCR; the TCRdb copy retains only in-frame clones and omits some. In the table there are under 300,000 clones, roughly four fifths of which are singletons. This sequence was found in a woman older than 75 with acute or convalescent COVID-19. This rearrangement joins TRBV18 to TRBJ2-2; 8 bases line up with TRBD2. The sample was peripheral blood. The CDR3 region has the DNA TGTGCCAGCTCACCCCAAGGCGGGGGGCGCCACGACGCGGGGGAGCTGTTTTTT. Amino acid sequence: CASSPQGGGRHDAGELFF.